This T cell receptor beta chain is from a study of cytomegalovirus exposure and HLA in healthy donors. A multiplex PCR was run with 60 Vbeta primers and 13 Jbeta primers. The table came from immunoSEQ multiplex PCR; TCRdb's copy has only in-frame clones and leaves some out. The table has 150,000 to 200,000 clones, about 76% seen once. The length of the CDR3 is 15 residues. Germline V gene data show CDR1 as SGHRS and CDR2 as YFSETQ. V shed 6 bases, J shed 6 bases, and the junction held 12 bases outside the gene matches. Sequenced: PBMCs. The TCR sequence derives from a woman in her forties in good health and CMV-seropositive. The V and J genes are TRBV5-1 and TRBJ2-3, with TRBD2 matching 8 bases. The DNA of the CDR3 is TGCGCCAGCATCCCCGACTTAGCGGGGCGGGATACGCAGTATTTT. Translation gives CASIPDLAGRDTQYF.